The source of this TCR beta chain is a study of blood T cells in healthy people across ages. For the second PCR, which ran for about 7 to 11 cycles, a sample-barcoded 5' primer and a J-beta primer mix were used. TCRdb independently ran MiXCR on the 5' RACE reads; one entry per CDR3 protein. The sample consists of hundreds of thousands of distinct CDR3 sequences, around 49% of them appearing once. Trimming removed 4 bases at V and 8 bases at J, with 15 bases between. Looked up from germline, CDR1 is DFQATT and CDR2 is SNEGSKA (reference sequence). The CDR3 is 13 residues long. Every sample yielded at least 6.5 million isolated PBMCs. This clonotype has only a few counts.

Material for sequencing was blood. The source is a woman aged 60-70 years in good health. The chain is built from TRBV20-1 and TRBJ2-1; D is uncertain. This CDR3 reads CSANNPGWHEQFF. Here the CDR3 DNA reads TGCAGTGCTAATAACCCAGGATGGCATGAGCAGTTCTTC.